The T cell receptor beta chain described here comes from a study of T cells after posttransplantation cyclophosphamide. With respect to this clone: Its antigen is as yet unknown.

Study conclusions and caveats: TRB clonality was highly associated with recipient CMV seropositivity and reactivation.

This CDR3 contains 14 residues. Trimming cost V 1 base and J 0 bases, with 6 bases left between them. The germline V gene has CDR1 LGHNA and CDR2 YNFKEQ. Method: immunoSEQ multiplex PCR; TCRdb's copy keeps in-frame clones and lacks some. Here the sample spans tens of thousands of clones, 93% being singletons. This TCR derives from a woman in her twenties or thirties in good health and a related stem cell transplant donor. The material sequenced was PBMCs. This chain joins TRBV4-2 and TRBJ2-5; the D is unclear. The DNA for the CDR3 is TGTGCCAGCAGCCAAGCTCGACACCAAGAGACCCAGTACTTC. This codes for CASSQARHQETQYF.